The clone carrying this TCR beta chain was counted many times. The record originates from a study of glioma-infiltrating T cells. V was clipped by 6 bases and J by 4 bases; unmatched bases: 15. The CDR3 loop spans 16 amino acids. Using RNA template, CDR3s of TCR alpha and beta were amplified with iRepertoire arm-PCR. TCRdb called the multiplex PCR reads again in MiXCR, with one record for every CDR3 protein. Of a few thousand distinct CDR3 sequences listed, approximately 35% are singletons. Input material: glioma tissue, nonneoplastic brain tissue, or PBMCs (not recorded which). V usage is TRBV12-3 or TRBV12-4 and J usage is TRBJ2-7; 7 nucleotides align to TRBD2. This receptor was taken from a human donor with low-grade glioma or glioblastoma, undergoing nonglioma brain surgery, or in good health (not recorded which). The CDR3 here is CASSRGEGGSSYEQYF. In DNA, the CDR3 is TGTGCCAGCAGCCGTGGGGAGGGCGGGAGCTCGTACGAGCAGTACTTC.